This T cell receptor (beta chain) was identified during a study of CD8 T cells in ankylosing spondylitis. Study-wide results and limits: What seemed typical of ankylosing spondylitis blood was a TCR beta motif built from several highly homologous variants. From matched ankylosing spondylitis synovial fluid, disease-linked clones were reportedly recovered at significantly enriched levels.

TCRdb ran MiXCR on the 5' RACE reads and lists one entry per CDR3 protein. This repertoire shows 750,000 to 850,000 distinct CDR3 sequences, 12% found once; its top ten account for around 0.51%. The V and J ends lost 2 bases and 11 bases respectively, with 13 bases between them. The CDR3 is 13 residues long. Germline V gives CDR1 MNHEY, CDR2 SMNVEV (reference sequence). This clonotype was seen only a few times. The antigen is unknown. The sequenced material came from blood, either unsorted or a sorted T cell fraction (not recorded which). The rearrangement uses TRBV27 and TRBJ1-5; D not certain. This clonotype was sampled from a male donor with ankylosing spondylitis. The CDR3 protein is CASSLKYASAQHF. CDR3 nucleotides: TGTGCCAGCAGTTTAAAGTACGCCTCAGCCCAGCATTTT.